These T cell receptor beta chains were read from a single sample in a study of CD8 T cells in ankylosing spondylitis. TCRdb analysed the 5' RACE reads with MiXCR anew, one entry per CDR3 protein. The repertoire holds some 220,000 distinct CDR3 sequences, with approximately 7.6% as singletons. The sequencing input was blood, either unsorted or a sorted T cell fraction (not recorded which). Source of these receptors: a female donor with ankylosing spondylitis or in good health (not recorded which). CDR3s include the opening cysteine and the closing phenylalanine or tryptophan. A D gene is named only where the DNA matches it firmly. Size tells how often a clone was seen (once, few, many) or the class of an expanded clone, and some rows leave it out.

d_call j_call v_call clone_size cdr3_nt cdr3_aa
. TRBJ1-6 TRBV4-3 . TGCGCCAGCAGCCAAAATAGCTGGTCCGGGGGCCTCCTCCACTTT CASSQNSWSGGLLHF
. TRBJ1-1 TRBV5-1 many TGCGCCAGCACCCCCTTTGTGAGCGGGGAAGCTTTCTTT CASTPFVSGEAFF
. TRBJ2-6 TRBV7-3 many TGTGCCAGCAGCTTACGGGGTTCCTCTGGGGCCAACGTCCTGACTTTC CASSLRGSSGANVLTF
TRBD2 TRBJ2-7 TRBV20-1 many TGCAGTGCTAGAAGCGGGGGCCATTACGAGCAGTACTTC CSARSGGHYEQYF
TRBD1 TRBJ1-1 TRBV3-1 many TGTGCCAGCAGCCAGACAGGGGGCGGCGGAGCTTTCTTT CASSQTGGGGAFF
. TRBJ2-3 TRBV18 few TGTGCCAGCTCCCCGGACTTACTCCCTCAAAAGCCTACGCAGTATTTT CASSPDLLPQKPTQYF
. TRBJ2-7 TRBV7-8 many TGTGCCAGCAGCTTAGCGCTCAGCGAGCAGTACTTC CASSLALSEQYF
. TRBJ1-4 TRBV7-2 few TGTGCCAGCAGCTTAGTCGCAGGGAACAATGAAAAACTGTTTTTT CASSLVAGNNEKLFF
. TRBJ2-1 TRBV28 many TGTGCCAGCAGTCTCAATTACAATGAGCAGTTCTTC CASSLNYNEQFF
. TRBJ2-2 TRBV5-6 many TGTGCCAGCAGCTTGGCCGGCGGGACAGTTAGCGGGGAGCTGTTTTTT CASSLAGGTVSGELFF
TRBD1 TRBJ1-1 TRBV29-1 many TGCAGCGTTGCGGACAGGGGGAGCACTGAAGCTTTCTTT CSVADRGSTEAFF
. TRBJ2-1 TRBV6-5 many TGTGCCAGCAGTTACTCGGTCGTTGGTGCGGGCAATGAGCAGTTCTTC CASSYSVVGAGNEQFF
TRBD2 TRBJ2-3 TRBV5-1 . TGCGCGAGCAGCTTGGAAGGTATTAGCGGGAGGCCAGCTACGCAGTATTTT CASSLEGISGRPATQYF
. TRBJ2-7 TRBV5-1 many TGCGCCAGCAGCGCGGGACAGCCAGACTCCTACGAGCAGTACTTC CASSAGQPDSYEQYF
. TRBJ2-5 TRBV20-1 many TGCAGTGCCGCCTGGCGTACCCAAGAGACCCAGTACTTC CSAAWRTQETQYF
. TRBJ2-1 TRBV2 many TGTGCCAGCAATCGAGGCGAGCAGTTCTTC CASNRGEQFF
. TRBJ2-7 TRBV25-1 many TGTGCCAGCAGTGAAGGGCAAGGGCTTCGCCACGAGCAGTACTTC CASSEGQGLRHEQYF
. TRBJ2-3 TRBV27 . TGTGCCAGCAGTTTTGGGCCCACAGGTACGCAGTATTTT CASSFGPTGTQYF
. TRBJ2-5 TRBV12-3/TRBV12-4 many TGTGCCAGCAGTTTATCGTCCACGAAAGAGACCCAGTACTTC CASSLSSTKETQYF
. TRBJ1-5 TRBV20-1 many TGCAGTGCTAGAGATGGGGCAGCAGTAGGTAATCAGCCCCAGCATTTT CSARDGAAVGNQPQHF
. TRBJ1-3 TRBV4-3 many TGCGCCAGCAGCCAAGACGCTACAGGTCCCGGAAACACCATATATTTT CASSQDATGPGNTIYF
TRBD1 TRBJ2-1 TRBV6-5 many TGTGCCAGCAGTTACGACAGGGGACCCGATGAGCAGTTCTTC CASSYDRGPDEQFF
. TRBJ2-5 TRBV20-1 many TGCAGTGCTAGAGGCGGGGTAGCCCAAGAGACCCAGTACTTC CSARGGVAQETQYF
. TRBJ1-5 TRBV12-3/TRBV12-4 many TGTGCCAGCAGGGGGTTGAGGGGTAACCAGCCCCAGCATTTT CASRGLRGNQPQHF
. TRBJ1-6 TRBV12-3/TRBV12-4 many TGTGCCAGCAGTAGGGCAGGGAATTCACCCCTCCACTTT CASSRAGNSPLHF
TRBD2 TRBJ2-5 TRBV7-8 many TGTGCCAGCAGCTTAGGACTAGCGGGACTCCAAGAGACCCAGTACTTC CASSLGLAGLQETQYF
. TRBJ1-2 TRBV29-1 many TGCAGCGTTGAACGTGGGGAAGACTACACCTTC CSVERGEDYTF
. TRBJ2-7 TRBV9 few TGTGCCAGCAGCGTGAGCGCCGGGACTGATACCTACGAGCAGTACTTC CASSVSAGTDTYEQYF
. TRBJ2-5 TRBV5-1 many TGCGCCAGCAGCTTGGAGCGGTTGGGGACCCAGTACTTC CASSLERLGTQYF
TRBD1 TRBJ1-6 TRBV12-3/TRBV12-4 many TGTGCCAGCAGTTTAGACAGGGGGCTAAATTCACCCCTCCACTTT CASSLDRGLNSPLHF
TRBD2 TRBJ2-1 TRBV7-6 many TGTGCCAGCAGCTTGGCTAGCGGGATCGACAATGAGCAGTTCTTC CASSLASGIDNEQFF
. TRBJ1-1 TRBV28 many TGTGCCAGCATGACCGGGGTAAAAGCTTTCTTT CASMTGVKAFF
. TRBJ2-5 TRBV7-2 many TGTGCCAGCAGCTTAGAGGTCTCCGGGGGGACCCAGTACTTC CASSLEVSGGTQYF
. TRBJ2-2 TRBV6-1 many TGTGCCAGCAGTGCGTCGAGAGTCGGGGAGCTGTTTTTT CASSASRVGELFF
. TRBJ1-1 TRBV5-6 many TGTGCCAGCAGCTACGGGGGTGGCATTGAAGCTTTCTTT CASSYGGGIEAFF
. TRBJ2-1 TRBV7-3 many TGTGCCAGCAGCACACCAAGGGGTGAGCAGTTCTTC CASSTPRGEQFF
TRBD2 TRBJ2-2 TRBV20-1 many TGCAGTGCTAGGCTAGCGGGAGTTACCGGGGAGCTGTTTTTT CSARLAGVTGELFF
TRBD1 TRBJ2-1 TRBV5-1 many TGCGCCAGCAGGGCGGAGACAGGGCTCGATGAGCAGTTCTTC CASRAETGLDEQFF
TRBD2 TRBJ2-1 TRBV2 many TGTGCCAGCAGCGTGGGACTAGCGTCCTACAATGAGCAGTTCTTC CASSVGLASYNEQFF
. TRBJ2-2 TRBV6-5 many TGTGCCAGCAGTTATAGGAGGGTCGGCGGGGAGCTGTTTTTT CASSYRRVGGELFF
. TRBJ2-7 TRBV7-9 few TGTGCCAGCAGCTTAGACGCGGAGGACTACGAGCAGTACTTC CASSLDAEDYEQYF
. TRBJ2-2 TRBV6-1 many TGTGCCAGCACCCAGTGGGTACAGAACACCGGGGAGCTGTTTTTT CASTQWVQNTGELFF
TRBD1 TRBJ1-5 TRBV4-3 many TGCGCCAGCAGCCGAGGGACAGGGGAACATCAGCCCCAGCATTTT CASSRGTGEHQPQHF
. TRBJ1-1 TRBV25-1 many TGTGCCAGCAGTGGATACAGGGCTATGAACACTGAAGCTTTCTTT CASSGYRAMNTEAFF
TRBD2 TRBJ2-5 TRBV7-7 many TGTGCCAGCAGCAAACTAGCGGGGCAAGAGACCCAGTACTTC CASSKLAGQETQYF
. TRBJ2-1 TRBV20-1 many TGCAGTGCTAGAATCCCACGGGGTGAGCAGTTCTTC CSARIPRGEQFF
TRBD1 TRBJ2-7 TRBV20-1 many TGCAGTGCCACGGGACAGGACCACTACGAGCAGTACTTC CSATGQDHYEQYF
. TRBJ2-7 TRBV29-1 many TGCAGCGTTGGGGCAGGGACAATTTACGAGCAGTACTTC CSVGAGTIYEQYF
TRBD2 TRBJ2-2 TRBV3-1 many TGTGCCAGCAGCCCCGATTCTGTACTAGCGGGATTGAACACCGGGGAGCTGTTTTTT CASSPDSVLAGLNTGELFF
. TRBJ1-1 TRBV25-1 many TGTGCCAGCAGTGAAGACCCGTTGAACACTGAAGCTTTCTTT CASSEDPLNTEAFF
. TRBJ1-1 TRBV5-1 few TGCGCCAGCAGCTTGACCACTCAAGGGACTGAAGCTTTCTTT CASSLTTQGTEAFF
TRBD2 TRBJ2-3 TRBV25-1 many TGTGCCAGCAGTGACGGGGGCCGGACTAGCGGTACAGATACGCAGTATTTT CASSDGGRTSGTDTQYF
. TRBJ1-2 TRBV23-1 few TGCGCCAGCGGGCAGCTTGGCTATGGCTACACCTTC CASGQLGYGYTF
. TRBJ1-1 TRBV7-3 many TGTGCCAGCAGCTTATCCAAAGGGAACACTGAAGCTTTCTTT CASSLSKGNTEAFF
TRBD2 TRBJ2-1 TRBV28 few TGTGCCAGCAGTTTATTATACTTCGGGACTAGCGGGAGTCATGAGCAGTTCTTC CASSLLYFGTSGSHEQFF